A selection of T cell receptor beta chains follows, all from one sample in a study of Ad26.COV2.S vaccination and SARS-CoV-2 variants. The method was immunoSEQ multiplex PCR; TCRdb's version includes in-frame clones alone and lacks a portion of them. This table has 380,000 or so clones, 80% to 90% appearing once. The specimen was peripheral blood, collected in a trial of Ad26.COV2.S vaccine versus placebo. All receptors come from a person aged 18-65 years who received the Ad26.COV2.S COVID-19 vaccine or a placebo. CDR3s leave out the opening cysteine and the closing phenylalanine or tryptophan.

j_call: TRBJ2-1; v_call: TRBV14; cdr3_aa: ASSLDYTYNEQF
j_call: TRBJ1-2; v_call: TRBV4-2; cdr3_aa: ASSQEGRGLRVNGYT
j_call: TRBJ2-1; v_call: TRBV30; cdr3_aa: AWTPPGLEYNEQF
j_call: TRBJ2-7; v_call: TRBV28; cdr3_aa: ASSLRGVEQY
j_call: TRBJ2-2; v_call: TRBV18; cdr3_aa: ASSLLEGDTGELF
j_call: TRBJ2-2; v_call: TRBV5-1; cdr3_aa: ASSSLQQGHGELF
j_call: TRBJ1-2; v_call: TRBV9; cdr3_aa: ASSVTRDVRGYT
j_call: TRBJ1-5; v_call: TRBV2; cdr3_aa: ASSVGRFNNQPQH
j_call: TRBJ1-3; v_call: TRBV6-5; cdr3_aa: ASSSPGQGSGNTIY
j_call: TRBJ1-1; v_call: TRBV24-1; cdr3_aa: ATRTEITDTEAF
j_call: TRBJ2-7; v_call: TRBV2; cdr3_aa: ASRAGRSGEQY
j_call: TRBJ1-1; v_call: TRBV7-3; cdr3_aa: ASSVAGGTNTEAF
j_call: TRBJ1-1; v_call: TRBV6-6; cdr3_aa: ASISKGGGRTF
j_call: TRBJ1-3; v_call: TRBV5-1; cdr3_aa: ASTPRGAPGNTIY
j_call: TRBJ1-2; v_call: TRBV12-5; cdr3_aa: ASGWGLMFT
j_call: TRBJ1-1; v_call: TRBV11-2; cdr3_aa: ASSRDRTEAF
j_call: TRBJ1-2; v_call: TRBV11-2; cdr3_aa: ASSPGPYEGYT
j_call: TRBJ2-7; v_call: TRBV11-3; cdr3_aa: ASSRGSDYEQY
j_call: TRBJ2-2; v_call: TRBV4-3; cdr3_aa: ASSQDAQGFVLNTGELF
j_call: TRBJ2-7; v_call: TRBV7-2; cdr3_aa: ASSFGPSAEQY
j_call: TRBJ2-7; v_call: TRBV21-1; cdr3_aa: ASSEPGTESYEQY
j_call: TRBJ2-3; v_call: TRBV7-9; cdr3_aa: ASSLAGASTDTQY
j_call: TRBJ2-7; v_call: TRBV18; cdr3_aa: ASSRLADYRYEQY
j_call: TRBJ2-1; v_call: TRBV4-3; cdr3_aa: ASSQGPRAEQF
j_call: TRBJ2-3; v_call: TRBV18; cdr3_aa: ASSSTNTDTQY
j_call: TRBJ2-5; v_call: TRBV24-1; cdr3_aa: ATSEGAAGGQETQY
j_call: TRBJ2-3; v_call: TRBV6-2/TRBV6-3; cdr3_aa: ASSPGGLVDTQY
j_call: TRBJ2-7; v_call: TRBV11-2; cdr3_aa: ASSSIFQTGSSYEQY
j_call: TRBJ1-4; v_call: TRBV4-3; cdr3_aa: ASSRLQGPNEKLF
j_call: TRBJ1-5; v_call: TRBV6-5; cdr3_aa: ASSTDRGRNQPQH
j_call: TRBJ2-2; v_call: TRBV6-6; cdr3_aa: ASSYGRGAGELF